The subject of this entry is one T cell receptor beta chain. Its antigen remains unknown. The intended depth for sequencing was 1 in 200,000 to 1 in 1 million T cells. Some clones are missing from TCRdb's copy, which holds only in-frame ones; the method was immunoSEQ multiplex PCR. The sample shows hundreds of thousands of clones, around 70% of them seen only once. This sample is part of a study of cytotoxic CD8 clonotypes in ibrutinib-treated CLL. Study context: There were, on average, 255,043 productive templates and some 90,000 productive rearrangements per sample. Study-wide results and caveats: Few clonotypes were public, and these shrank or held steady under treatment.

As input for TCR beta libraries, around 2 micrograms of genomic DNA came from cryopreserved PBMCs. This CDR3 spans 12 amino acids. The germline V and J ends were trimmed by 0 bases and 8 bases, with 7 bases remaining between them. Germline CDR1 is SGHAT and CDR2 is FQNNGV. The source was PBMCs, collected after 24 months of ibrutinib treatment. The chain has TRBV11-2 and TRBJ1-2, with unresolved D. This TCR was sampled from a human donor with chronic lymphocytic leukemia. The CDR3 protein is CASSLDGVGYTF. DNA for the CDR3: TGTGCCAGCAGCTTAGATGGAGTCGGCTACACCTTC.